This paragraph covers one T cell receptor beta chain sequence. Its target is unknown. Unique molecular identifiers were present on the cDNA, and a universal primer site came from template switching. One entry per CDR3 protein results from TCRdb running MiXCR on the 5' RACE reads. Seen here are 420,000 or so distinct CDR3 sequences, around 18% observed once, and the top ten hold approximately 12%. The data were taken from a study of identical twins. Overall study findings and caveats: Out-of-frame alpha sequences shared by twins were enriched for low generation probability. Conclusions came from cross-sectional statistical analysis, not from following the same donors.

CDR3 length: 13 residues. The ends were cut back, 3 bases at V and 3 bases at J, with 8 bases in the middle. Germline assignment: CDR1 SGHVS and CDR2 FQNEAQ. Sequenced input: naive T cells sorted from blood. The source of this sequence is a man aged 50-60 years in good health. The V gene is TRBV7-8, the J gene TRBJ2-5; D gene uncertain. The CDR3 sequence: CASSLNIEETQYF. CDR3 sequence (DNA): TGTGCCAGCAGCTTGAACATAGAAGAGACCCAGTACTTC.